This T cell receptor beta chain came from a study of blood T cell repertoires in COVID-19. CDR3 size: 16 residues. With V trimmed by 0 bases and J by 4 bases, 3 bases remained unmatched. Germline values: CDR1 MNHEY, CDR2 SVGAGI. Authors' processing steps: Reference gene primer amplification yielded estimated nucleated cell counts. Here immunoSEQ multiplex PCR was the method, and the copy in TCRdb shows in-frame clones only, minus some. D and trimming were read from the DNA, whereas the V and J calls and clone size are those reported in that table. Of about 160,000 clones listed, more than 65% are singletons.

The TCR comes from a man between 60 and 70 years old who had recovered from COVID-19. The sequencing input was PBMCs or T cells enriched from blood (not recorded which). The chain links TRBV6-5 to TRBJ2-7; 13 nucleotides agree with TRBD2. Written as DNA, the CDR3 is TGTGCCAGCAGTTACTCCGGACTAGCGGGAGTGTACGAGCAGTACTTC. Protein sequence: CASSYSGLAGVYEQYF.